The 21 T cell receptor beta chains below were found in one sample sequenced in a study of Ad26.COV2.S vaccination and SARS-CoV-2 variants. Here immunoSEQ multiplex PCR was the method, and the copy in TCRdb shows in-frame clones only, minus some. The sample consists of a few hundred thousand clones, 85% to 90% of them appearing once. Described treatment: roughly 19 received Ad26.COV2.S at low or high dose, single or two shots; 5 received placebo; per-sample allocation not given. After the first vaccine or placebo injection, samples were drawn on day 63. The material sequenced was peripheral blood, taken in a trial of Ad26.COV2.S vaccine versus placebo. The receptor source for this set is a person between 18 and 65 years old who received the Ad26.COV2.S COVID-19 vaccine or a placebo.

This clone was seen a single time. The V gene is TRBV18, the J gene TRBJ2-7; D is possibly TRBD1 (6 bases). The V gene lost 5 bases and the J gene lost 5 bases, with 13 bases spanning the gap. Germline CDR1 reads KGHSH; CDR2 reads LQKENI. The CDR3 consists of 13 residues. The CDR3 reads CASSSPGVNEQYF. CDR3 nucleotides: TGTGCCAGCTCATCCCCAGGGGTAAACGAGCAGTACTTC.

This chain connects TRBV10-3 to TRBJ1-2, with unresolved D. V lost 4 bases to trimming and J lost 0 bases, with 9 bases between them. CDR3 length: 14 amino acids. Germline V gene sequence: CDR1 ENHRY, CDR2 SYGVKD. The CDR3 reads CAISARHSNYGYTF. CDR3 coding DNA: TGTGCCATCAGTGCCCGACATTCTAACTATGGCTACACCTTC.

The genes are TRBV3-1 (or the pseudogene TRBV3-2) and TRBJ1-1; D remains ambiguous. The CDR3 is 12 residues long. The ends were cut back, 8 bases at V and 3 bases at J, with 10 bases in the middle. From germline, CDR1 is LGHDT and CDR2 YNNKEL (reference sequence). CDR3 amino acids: CASGDWDTEAFF. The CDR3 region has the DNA TGTGCCAGCGGAGATTGGGACACTGAAGCTTTCTTT.

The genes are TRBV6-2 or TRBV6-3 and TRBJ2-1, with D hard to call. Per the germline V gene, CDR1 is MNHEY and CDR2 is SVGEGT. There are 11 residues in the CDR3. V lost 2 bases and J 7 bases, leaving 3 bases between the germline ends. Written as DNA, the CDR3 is TGTGCCAGCAGTTACGGGAATGAGCAGTTCTTC. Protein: CASSYGNEQFF.

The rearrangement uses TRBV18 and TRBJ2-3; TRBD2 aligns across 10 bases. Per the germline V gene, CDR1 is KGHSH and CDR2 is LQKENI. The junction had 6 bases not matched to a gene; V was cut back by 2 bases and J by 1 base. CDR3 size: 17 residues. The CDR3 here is CASSPSGLAGGTDTQYF. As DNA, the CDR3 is TGTGCCAGCTCACCATCTGGGCTAGCGGGAGGCACAGATACGCAGTATTTT. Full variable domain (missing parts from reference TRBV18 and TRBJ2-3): NAGVMQNPRHLVRRRGQEARLRCSPMKGHSHVYWYRQLPEEGLKFMVYLQKENIIDESGMPKERFSAEFPKEGPSILRIQQVVRGDSAAYFCASSPSGLAGGTDTQYFGPGTRLTVL.

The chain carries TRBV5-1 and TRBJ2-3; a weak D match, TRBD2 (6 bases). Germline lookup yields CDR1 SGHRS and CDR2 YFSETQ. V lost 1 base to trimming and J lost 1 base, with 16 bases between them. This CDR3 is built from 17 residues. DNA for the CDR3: TGCGCCAGCAGCTTGTTAATTGGGGGGATAGGCACAGATACGCAGTATTTT. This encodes CASSLLIGGIGTDTQYF.

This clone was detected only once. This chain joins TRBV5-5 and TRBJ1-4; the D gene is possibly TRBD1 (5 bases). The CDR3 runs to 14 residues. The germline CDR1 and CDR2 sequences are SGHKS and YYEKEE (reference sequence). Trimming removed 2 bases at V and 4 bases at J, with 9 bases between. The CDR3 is CASSFGANNEKLFF. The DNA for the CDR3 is TGTGCCAGCAGCTTCGGGGCCAATAATGAAAAACTGTTTTTT.

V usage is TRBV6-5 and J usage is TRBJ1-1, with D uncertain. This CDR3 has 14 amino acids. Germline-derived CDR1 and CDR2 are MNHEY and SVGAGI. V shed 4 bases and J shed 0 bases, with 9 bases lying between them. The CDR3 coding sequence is TGTGCCAGCAGTTTTGGCAGCTTGAACACTGAAGCTTTCTTT. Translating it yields CASSFGSLNTEAFF.

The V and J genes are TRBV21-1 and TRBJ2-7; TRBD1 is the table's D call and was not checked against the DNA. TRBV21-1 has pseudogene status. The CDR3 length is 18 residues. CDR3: CASSKSPHGLDRVYEQYV. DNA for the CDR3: TGTGCCAGCAGCAAAAGCCCCCACGGCCTCGACAGAGTATACGAGCAGTACGTC.

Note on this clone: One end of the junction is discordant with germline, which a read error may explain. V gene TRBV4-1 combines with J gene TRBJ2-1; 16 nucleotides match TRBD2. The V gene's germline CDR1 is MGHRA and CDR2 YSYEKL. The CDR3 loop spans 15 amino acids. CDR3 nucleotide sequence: TGCGCCAGCAGCCTAACGGGACTAGCGGGAGGGCCCGCGCTCTTC. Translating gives CASSLTGLAGGPALF.

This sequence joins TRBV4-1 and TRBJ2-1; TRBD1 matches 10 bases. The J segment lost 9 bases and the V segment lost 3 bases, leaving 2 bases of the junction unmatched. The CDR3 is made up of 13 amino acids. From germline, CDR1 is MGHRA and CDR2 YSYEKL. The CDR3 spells CASSQGQGTEQFF. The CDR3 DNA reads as TGCGCCAGCAGCCAGGGACAGGGGACTGAGCAGTTCTTC.

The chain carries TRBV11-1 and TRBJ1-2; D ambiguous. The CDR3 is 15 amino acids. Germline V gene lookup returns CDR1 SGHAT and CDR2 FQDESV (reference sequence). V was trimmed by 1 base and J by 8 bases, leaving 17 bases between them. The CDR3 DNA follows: TGTGCCAGCAGCTTAGAATCATCCTCCATACAAGGCTACACCTTC. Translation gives CASSLESSSIQGYTF.

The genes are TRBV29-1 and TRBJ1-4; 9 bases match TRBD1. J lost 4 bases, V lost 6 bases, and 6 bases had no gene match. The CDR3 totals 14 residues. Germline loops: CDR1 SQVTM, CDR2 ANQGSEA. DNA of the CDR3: TGCAGCGTCCGTAAGACAGGGGGTAATGAAAAACTGTTTTTT. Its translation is CSVRKTGGNEKLFF.

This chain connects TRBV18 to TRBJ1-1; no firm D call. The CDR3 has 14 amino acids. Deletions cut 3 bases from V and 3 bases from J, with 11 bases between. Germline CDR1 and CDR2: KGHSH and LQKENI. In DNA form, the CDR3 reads TGTGCCAGCTCACCCGGGTTGTTCGACACTGAAGCTTTCTTT. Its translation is CASSPGLFDTEAFF.

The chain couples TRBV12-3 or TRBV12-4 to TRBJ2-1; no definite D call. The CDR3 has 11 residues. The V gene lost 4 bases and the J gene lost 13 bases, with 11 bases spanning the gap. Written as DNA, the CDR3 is TGTGCCAGCAGTTCCGGAACCCGCCAGTTCTTC. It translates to CASSSGTRQFF.

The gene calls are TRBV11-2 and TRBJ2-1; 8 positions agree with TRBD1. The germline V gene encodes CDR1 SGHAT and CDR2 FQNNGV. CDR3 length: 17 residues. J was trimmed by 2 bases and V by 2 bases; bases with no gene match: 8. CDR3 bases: TGTGCCAGCAGCTTAAGATCCGGACAGGGAGCCTACAATGAGCAGTTCTTC. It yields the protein CASSLRSGQGAYNEQFF.

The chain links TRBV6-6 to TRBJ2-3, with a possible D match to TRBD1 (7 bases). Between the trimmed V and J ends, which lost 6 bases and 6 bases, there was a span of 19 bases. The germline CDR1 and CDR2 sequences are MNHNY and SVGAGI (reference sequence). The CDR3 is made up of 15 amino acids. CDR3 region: CASSPRQGGRDTQYF. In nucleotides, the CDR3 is TGTGCCAGCAGCCCCCGACAGGGAGGTAGGGATACGCAGTATTTT.

CDR3 amino acids: CASSPSLGDTEAFF. CDR3 sequence (DNA): TGTGCCAGCTCACCTAGCTTGGGCGACACTGAAGCTTTCTTT. V gene TRBV18 combines with J gene TRBJ1-1; no clear D. This CDR3 has 14 residues. Germline assignment: CDR1 KGHSH and CDR2 LQKENI. V was clipped by 3 bases and J by 3 bases, with 11 bases between them.

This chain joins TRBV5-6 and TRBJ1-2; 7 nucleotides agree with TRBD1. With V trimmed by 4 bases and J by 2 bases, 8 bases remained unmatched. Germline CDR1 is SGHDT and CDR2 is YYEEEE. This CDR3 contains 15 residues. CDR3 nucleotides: TGTGCCAGCAGCGCCCGGGACAGCGGGAACTATGGCTACACCTTC. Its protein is CASSARDSGNYGYTF. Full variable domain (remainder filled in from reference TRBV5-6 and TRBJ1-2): DAGVTQSPTHLIKTRGQQVTLRCSPKSGHDTVSWYQQALGQGPQFIFQYYEEEERQRGNFPDRFSGHQFPNYSSELNVNALLLGDSALYLCASSARDSGNYGYTFGSGTRLTVV.

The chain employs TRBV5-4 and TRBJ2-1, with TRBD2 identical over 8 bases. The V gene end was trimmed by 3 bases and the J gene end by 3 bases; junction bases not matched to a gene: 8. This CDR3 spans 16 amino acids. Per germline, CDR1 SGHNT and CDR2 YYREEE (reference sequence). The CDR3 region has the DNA TGTGCCAGCAGCTCCTTCTCGGGACTAGTCTACAATGAGCAGTTCTTC. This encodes CASSSFSGLVYNEQFF.

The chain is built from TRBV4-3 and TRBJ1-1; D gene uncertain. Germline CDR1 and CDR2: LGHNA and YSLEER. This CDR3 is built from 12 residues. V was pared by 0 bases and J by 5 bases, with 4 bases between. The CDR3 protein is CASSQDGTEAFF. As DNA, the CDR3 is TGCGCCAGCAGCCAAGATGGGACTGAAGCTTTCTTT.